The source of this TCR beta chain is a study of T cells in localized non-small cell lung cancer. Study-level points and caveats: For the top 100 tumor clones, a median around 55 also appeared in adjacent lung.

Points on this clone: Its antigen is not identified.

This table comes from immunoSEQ multiplex PCR, and its TCRdb copy is limited to in-frame clones, with some not included. This table has about 1,800 clones, approximately 30% appearing once. This TCR was recovered from a female donor older than 55 with stage I squamous cell lung carcinoma. This specimen was lung tumor tissue, taken before any cancer treatment.

DNA of the CDR3: TGTGCCACCAGCAGGGAGACAGGGATTAACACTGAAGCTTTCTTT. As protein: CATSRETGINTEAFF. The chain joins TRBV15 to TRBJ1-1; TRBD1 agrees at 7 bases. CDR3 length equals 15 residues. J was trimmed by 2 bases and V by 3 bases; bases with no gene match: 6. Per germline, CDR1 LNHNV and CDR2 YYDKDF (reference sequence).